Listed below are T cell receptor beta chains from one sample, sequenced in a study of CD8+CD57+ T cells in acquired aplastic anemia. A single record per CDR3 protein comes from TCRdb applying MiXCR to the reads. The sample includes about 160,000 distinct CDR3 sequences, around half of them seen just once. Sample: sorted CD4+, CD8+, or CD8+CD57+ T cells (not recorded which) from PBMCs. The origin of the receptors is a human donor with aplastic anemia. The CDR3 runs from the conserved cysteine through the conserved F or W. Fields, in order: CDR3 protein, CDR3 DNA, D gene, V gene, clone size, J gene. A D gene is named only where the DNA matches it firmly. Part of the rows lack a size; the others show once, few, many or a class for expanded clones.

CDR3: CAISEAGHNYGYTF
DNA: TGTGCCATCAGTGAGGCGGGACACAACTATGGCTACACCTTC
D: -
V: TRBV10-3
size: -
J: TRBJ1-2

CDR3: CASSYAEGRSYNSPLHF
DNA: TGCGCCAGCAGTTACGCGGAGGGACGCTCCTATAATTCACCCCTCCACTTT
D: -
V: TRBV10-1
size: once
J: TRBJ1-6

CDR3: CASSLAGRAGPYNEQFF
DNA: TGTGCCAGCAGCTTAGCCGGGCGGGCAGGGCCCTACAATGAGCAGTTCTTC
D: -
V: TRBV7-2
size: -
J: TRBJ2-1

CDR3: CASSFYLGQGAYQPQHF
DNA: TGTGCCAGTAGTTTTTACCTGGGGCAGGGGGCGTATCAGCCCCAGCATTTT
D: TRBD1
V: TRBV19
size: -
J: TRBJ1-5

CDR3: CASSVSVAVHEQYF
DNA: TGTGCCAGCAGTGTGAGCGTCGCCGTCCACGAGCAGTACTTC
D: -
V: TRBV2
size: -
J: TRBJ2-7

CDR3: CSVEARGAGNQPQHF
DNA: TGCAGCGTTGAAGCCCGGGGCGCCGGCAATCAGCCCCAGCATTTT
D: -
V: TRBV29-1
size: many
J: TRBJ1-5

CDR3: CAIRSTSLEQFF
DNA: TGTGCCATCAGGTCGACTAGTCTTGAGCAGTTCTTC
D: -
V: TRBV10-3
size: -
J: TRBJ2-1

CDR3: CASSLDGRAGNEQFF
DNA: TGCGCCAGCAGCTTGGACGGGAGGGCCGGTAATGAGCAGTTCTTC
D: TRBD2
V: TRBV5-1
size: many
J: TRBJ2-1

CDR3: CASSFTGGETQYF
DNA: TGTGCCAGCAGCTTCACAGGGGGAGAGACCCAGTACTTC
D: TRBD1
V: TRBV7-2
size: -
J: TRBJ2-5

CDR3: CSVESFGITFF
DNA: TGCAGCGTTGAGAGTTTTGGAATAACTTTCTTT
D: -
V: TRBV29-1
size: -
J: TRBJ1-1

CDR3: CASREGHTNNEQYF
DNA: TGTGCCAGCCGGGAGGGACATACAAACAACGAGCAGTACTTC
D: TRBD2
V: TRBV19
size: many
J: TRBJ2-7

CDR3: CSAGTVSYEQYF
DNA: TGCAGCGCCGGGACAGTCAGCTACGAGCAGTACTTC
D: TRBD1
V: TRBV29-1
size: few
J: TRBJ2-7

CDR3: CASSENEGGGYTF
DNA: TGTGCCAGCAGTGAAAATGAAGGGGGAGGCTACACCTTC
D: -
V: TRBV2
size: -
J: TRBJ1-2

CDR3: CASGEGAEAFF
DNA: TGTGCCAGCGGTGAAGGAGCTGAAGCTTTCTTT
D: -
V: TRBV2
size: -
J: TRBJ1-1

CDR3: CASSSRGGNEQFF
DNA: TGTGCCAGCAGCTCTCGGGGAGGCAATGAGCAGTTCTTC
D: -
V: TRBV7-3
size: many
J: TRBJ2-1

CDR3: CASSPSWVRNEQFF
DNA: TGTGCCAGCAGCCCCTCGTGGGTCAGAAATGAGCAGTTCTTC
D: -
V: TRBV7-2
size: many
J: TRBJ2-1

CDR3: CASSEVWGTNYEQYF
DNA: TGTGCCAGCAGTGAAGTGTGGGGGACGAACTACGAGCAGTACTTC
D: -
V: TRBV2
size: -
J: TRBJ2-7

CDR3: CSAEGQLGAYEQYF
DNA: TGCAGTGCAGAGGGACAGCTGGGAGCCTACGAGCAGTACTTC
D: TRBD1
V: TRBV20-1
size: many
J: TRBJ2-7

CDR3: CASSIVFGGGQPQHF
DNA: TGTGCCAGTAGTATAGTTTTCGGGGGAGGTCAGCCCCAGCATTTT
D: -
V: TRBV19
size: -
J: TRBJ1-5

CDR3: CASSPRGGPSSYNEQFF
DNA: TGTGCCAGCAGCCCTCGGGGGGGGCCGAGCTCCTACAATGAGCAGTTCTTC
D: TRBD2
V: TRBV7-6
size: many
J: TRBJ2-1

CDR3: CASSLQGDDGYTF
DNA: TGTGCCAGCAGCCTACAGGGAGACGATGGCTACACCTTC
D: -
V: TRBV7-6
size: many
J: TRBJ1-2

CDR3: CASTRGWGYEQYF
DNA: TGTGCCAGCACCCGGGGGTGGGGCTACGAGCAGTACTTC
D: -
V: TRBV2
size: many
J: TRBJ2-7

CDR3: CASSFPRVSTEAFF
DNA: TGTGCCAGCAGTTTCCCCAGGGTGTCCACTGAAGCTTTCTTT
D: -
V: TRBV12-3/TRBV12-4
size: many
J: TRBJ1-1

CDR3: CASSTASGSRETQYF
DNA: TGTGCCAGCAGCACCGCTAGCGGGAGTAGAGAGACCCAGTACTTC
D: TRBD2
V: TRBV13
size: many
J: TRBJ2-5

CDR3: CASSQDGGFAGELFF
DNA: TGCGCCAGCAGCCAAGATGGTGGTTTTGCCGGGGAGCTGTTTTTT
D: -
V: TRBV4-1
size: many
J: TRBJ2-2

CDR3: CSVARAGTGNNEQYF
DNA: TGCAGCGTTGCGCGTGCCGGGACAGGGAACAATGAGCAGTATTTT
D: TRBD1
V: TRBV29-1
size: -
J: TRBJ2-3

CDR3: CSASEQGRTEAFF
DNA: TGCAGTGCTAGTGAGCAGGGAAGAACTGAAGCTTTCTTT
D: -
V: TRBV20-1
size: many
J: TRBJ1-1

CDR3: CASSLESSGVLSYEQYF
DNA: TGTGCCAGCAGCTTAGAATCTAGCGGGGTCCTCTCCTACGAGCAGTACTTC
D: TRBD2
V: TRBV7-2
size: many
J: TRBJ2-7

CDR3: CASSPGQLGTDTQYF
DNA: TGTGCCAGCAGCCCGGGACAGTTAGGCACAGATACGCAGTATTTT
D: TRBD1
V: TRBV7-8
size: -
J: TRBJ2-3

CDR3: CASRDAILNTEAFF
DNA: TGTGCCAGCAGGGATGCCATTTTGAACACTGAAGCTTTCTTT
D: -
V: TRBV6-1
size: many
J: TRBJ1-1

CDR3: CASSSTPGQGSNQPQHF
DNA: TGTGCCAGCAGCTCGACCCCGGGACAGGGTAGCAATCAGCCCCAGCATTTT
D: TRBD1
V: TRBV7-6
size: many
J: TRBJ1-5

CDR3: CASSPLHQSSTDTQYF
DNA: TGTGCCAGCAGCCCCCTTCACCAATCTAGCACAGATACGCAGTATTTT
D: -
V: TRBV3-1
size: few
J: TRBJ2-3

CDR3: CASSEVTGGTIYEQYF
DNA: TGCGCCAGCAGTGAGGTGACAGGGGGCACTATCTACGAGCAGTACTTC
D: TRBD1
V: TRBV10-2
size: -
J: TRBJ2-7

CDR3: CASTQLASSYNEQFF
DNA: TGCGCCAGCACCCAACTAGCGAGCTCCTACAATGAGCAGTTCTTC
D: TRBD2
V: TRBV5-1
size: -
J: TRBJ2-1

CDR3: CASSRQGPNTGELFF
DNA: TGTGCCAGCAGCCGACAGGGACCGAACACCGGGGAGCTGTTTTTT
D: TRBD1
V: TRBV5-4
size: -
J: TRBJ2-2

CDR3: CASRSVGLGQPDTQYF
DNA: TGTGCCAGTAGATCAGTCGGACTAGGTCAGCCAGATACGCAGTATTTT
D: TRBD2
V: TRBV19
size: many
J: TRBJ2-3

CDR3: CSVEVAGEDNEQFF
DNA: TGCAGCGTTGAGGTAGCGGGGGAAGACAATGAGCAGTTCTTC
D: TRBD2
V: TRBV29-1
size: -
J: TRBJ2-1

CDR3: CATSDGTLYEQYF
DNA: TGTGCCACCAGTGACGGTACACTTTATGAGCAGTACTTC
D: -
V: TRBV24-1
size: -
J: TRBJ2-7

CDR3: CASSLAGGIGPPLHF
DNA: TGTGCCAGCAGCTTAGCCGGGGGGATCGGGCCACCCCTCCACTTT
D: -
V: TRBV7-9
size: -
J: TRBJ1-6

CDR3: CSAPERLQEQYF
DNA: TGCAGTGCCCCCGAAAGACTTCAAGAGCAGTACTTC
D: -
V: TRBV20-1
size: -
J: TRBJ2-7

CDR3: CASSSGVKGFYEQYF
DNA: TGTGCCAGCAGCTCTGGCGTTAAGGGCTTCTACGAGCAGTACTTC
D: -
V: TRBV5-6
size: -
J: TRBJ2-7

CDR3: CASSQEGAGIGNSPLHF
DNA: TGCGCCAGCAGCCAAGAAGGCGCAGGGATAGGAAATTCACCCCTCCACTTT
D: -
V: TRBV4-1
size: many
J: TRBJ1-6

CDR3: CATSRGDRGALDTQYF
DNA: TGTGCCACCAGTAGGGGGGACAGGGGGGCCTTAGATACGCAGTATTTT
D: TRBD1
V: TRBV24-1
size: -
J: TRBJ2-3

CDR3: CASSLRSQETQYF
DNA: TGTGCCAGCAGCTTAAGGTCTCAAGAGACCCAGTACTTC
D: -
V: TRBV7-3
size: -
J: TRBJ2-5

CDR3: CASSLGQKNYGYTF
DNA: TGTGCCAGCAGCTTGGGACAGAAGAACTATGGCTACACCTTC
D: -
V: TRBV5-6
size: many
J: TRBJ1-2

CDR3: CATSRGDGNEKFF
DNA: TGTGCCACCAGCAGAGGAGACGGCAATGAGAAGTTCTTC
D: -
V: TRBV15
size: once
J: TRBJ2-1

CDR3: CSASRGFDNGYTF
DNA: TGCAGTGCTAGTAGGGGATTTGACAATGGCTACACCTTC
D: -
V: TRBV20-1
size: -
J: TRBJ1-2

CDR3: CASSSLQGSEAFF
DNA: TGTGCCAGCAGCTCACTACAGGGGTCTGAAGCTTTCTTT
D: TRBD1
V: TRBV7-9
size: many
J: TRBJ1-1